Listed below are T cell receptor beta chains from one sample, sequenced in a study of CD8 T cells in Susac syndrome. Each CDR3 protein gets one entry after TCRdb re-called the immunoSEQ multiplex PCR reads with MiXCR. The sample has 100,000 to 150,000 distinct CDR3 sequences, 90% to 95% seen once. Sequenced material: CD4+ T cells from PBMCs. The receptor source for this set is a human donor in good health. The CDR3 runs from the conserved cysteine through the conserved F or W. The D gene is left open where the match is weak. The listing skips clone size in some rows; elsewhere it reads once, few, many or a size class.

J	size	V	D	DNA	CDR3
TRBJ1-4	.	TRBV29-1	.	TGCAGCGTTGAGTCGGGGGCCTATGCTAATGAAAAACTGTTTTTT	CSVESGAYANEKLFF
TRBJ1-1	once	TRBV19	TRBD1	TGTGCCAGTAGTACGACAGGGCAGCTCACTGAAGCTTTCTTT	CASSTTGQLTEAFF
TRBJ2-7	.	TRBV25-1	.	TGTGCCAGCAGTGGTTGGGGGGGGGCATACGAGCAGTACTTC	CASSGWGGAYEQYF
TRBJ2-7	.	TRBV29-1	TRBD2	TGCAGCGCCGGGACTAGAAACGACCCTCGCGAGCAGTACTTC	CSAGTRNDPREQYF
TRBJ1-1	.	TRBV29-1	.	TGCAGCGTTGAAGAGGGACCGGCGTCTCTGGCTTTCTTT	CSVEEGPASLAFF
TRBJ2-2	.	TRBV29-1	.	TGCAGCGTTGAAAATGGACAGTTCGCGAACACCGGGGAGCTGTTTTTT	CSVENGQFANTGELFF
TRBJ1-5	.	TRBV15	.	TGTGCCACCAGCAGGGGGGAGGGACACCAGCCCCAGCATTTT	CATSRGEGHQPQHF
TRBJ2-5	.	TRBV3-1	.	TGTGCCAGCAGCCAAGGACCAGGGGATTTGGAGACCCAGTACTTC	CASSQGPGDLETQYF
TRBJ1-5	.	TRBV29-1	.	TGCAGCGTGCAAGGGGTCAATCAGCCCCAGCATTTT	CSVQGVNQPQHF
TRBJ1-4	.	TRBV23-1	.	TGCGCCAGCAGTCGGGGTCGGGGAGCTAATGAAAAACTGTTTTTT	CASSRGRGANEKLFF
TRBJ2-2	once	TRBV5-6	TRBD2	TGTGCCAGCGGGGAAGCGGGAGTGAGCGGGGAGCTGTTTTTT	CASGEAGVSGELFF
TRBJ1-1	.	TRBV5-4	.	TGTGCCAGCAGCCCTCAGGGAACGGCGAACACTGAAGCTTTCTTT	CASSPQGTANTEAFF
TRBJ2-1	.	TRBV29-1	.	TGCAGCGTTGTTTCCCCGAGGAGACGGGATGAGCAGTTCTTC	CSVVSPRRRDEQFF
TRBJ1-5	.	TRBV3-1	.	TGTGCCAGCAGCCAAGGCCAAGCTCAGCCCCAGCATTTT	CASSQGQAQPQHF
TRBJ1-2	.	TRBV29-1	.	TGCAGCGTTGATTACCTCGATGGCTACACCTTC	CSVDYLDGYTF
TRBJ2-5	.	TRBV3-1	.	TGTGCCAGCAGCCAAGATCGAGGCGCCGGGGAGAGACAGACCCAGTACTTC	CASSQDRGAGERQTQYF
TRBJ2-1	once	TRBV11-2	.	TGTGCCAGCAGCTCTTACAGGGGGGGAACGAACAATGAGCAGTTCTTC	CASSSYRGGTNNEQFF
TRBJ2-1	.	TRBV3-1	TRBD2	TGTGCCAGCAGCCCACTAGCGACGAGCTCCTACAATGAGCAGTTCTTC	CASSPLATSSYNEQFF
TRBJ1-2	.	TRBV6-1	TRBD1	TGTGCCAGCAGTGAGACAGGGGGCGTCTATGGCTACACCTTC	CASSETGGVYGYTF
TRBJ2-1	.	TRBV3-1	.	TGTGCCAGCAGCCTGTCGGTGGGGGAGCAGTTCTTC	CASSLSVGEQFF
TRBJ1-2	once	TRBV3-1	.	TGTGCCAGCAGCCAAGATGGTCTGTACTTC	CASSQDGLYF
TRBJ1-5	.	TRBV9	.	TGTGCCAGCAGCGTAGGAGAAATTAGCAATCAGCCCCAGCATTTT	CASSVGEISNQPQHF
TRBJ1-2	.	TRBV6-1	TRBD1	TGTGCCAGCACCCGACCCGGGACAGGGAGTTATGGCTACACCTTC	CASTRPGTGSYGYTF
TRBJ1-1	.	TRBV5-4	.	TGTGCCAGCAGCTTCCCGGGGGGCACTGAAGCTTTCTTT	CASSFPGGTEAFF
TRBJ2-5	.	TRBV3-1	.	TGTGCCAGCAGCCCACAAACGGCATTATCGAAGGGGACCCAGTACTTC	CASSPQTALSKGTQYF
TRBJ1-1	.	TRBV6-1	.	TGTGCCAGCAGTCGAATTACGCAGGCTGAAGCTTTCTTT	CASSRITQAEAFF
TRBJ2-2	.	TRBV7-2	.	TGTGCCAGCAGCGCCCGGACGGGGCTGAACACCGGGGAGCTGTTTTTT	CASSARTGLNTGELFF
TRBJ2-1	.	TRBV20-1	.	TGCAGTGCTAGTCCGGAGGTTGATTCCTACAATGAGCAGTTCTTC	CSASPEVDSYNEQFF
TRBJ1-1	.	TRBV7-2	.	TGTGCCAGCAGCGTTGACATTGAAGCTTTCTTT	CASSVDIEAFF
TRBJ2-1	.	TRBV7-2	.	TGTGCCAGCAGCCCTAGCCGTACCTCCTACAATGAGCAGTTCTTC	CASSPSRTSYNEQFF
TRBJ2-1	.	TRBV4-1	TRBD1	TGCGCCAGCAGCCAAGATCGACAGGGACATGAGCAGTTCTTC	CASSQDRQGHEQFF
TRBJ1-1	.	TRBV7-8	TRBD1	TGTGCCAGCAGCTTAGCAGCAGGGGGCACTGAAGCTTTCTTT	CASSLAAGGTEAFF
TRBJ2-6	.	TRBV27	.	TGTGCCAGCAGGGGGGCTGGGGCCAACGTCCTGACTTTC	CASRGAGANVLTF
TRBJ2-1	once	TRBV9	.	TGTGCCAGCACCCGTGGCCCCAGCTCCTACAATGAGCAGTTCTTC	CASTRGPSSYNEQFF
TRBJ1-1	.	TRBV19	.	TGTGCCAGTAGTCTCCAAATCAACACTGAAGCTTTCTTT	CASSLQINTEAFF
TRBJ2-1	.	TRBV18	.	TGTGCCAGCTCACCAGAAGAGGGTACCGGGGAGCAGTTCTTC	CASSPEEGTGEQFF
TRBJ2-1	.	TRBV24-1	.	TGTGCCACCAGTCGCGCAGAGTACAATGAGCAGTTCTTC	CATSRAEYNEQFF
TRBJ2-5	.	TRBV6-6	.	TGTGCCAGCAGTTACCAGAGGGAGCGAGAGACCCAGTACTTC	CASSYQRERETQYF
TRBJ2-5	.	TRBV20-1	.	TGCAGTGCTAGAGCACAGTTAATTCAAGAGACCCAGTACTTC	CSARAQLIQETQYF
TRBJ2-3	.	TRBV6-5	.	TGTGCCAGCAGAATATACGGGGAAGATACGCAGTATTTT	CASRIYGEDTQYF
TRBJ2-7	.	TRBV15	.	TGTGCCACCAGCAGAGATCCTGGTCGAAACGAGCAGTACTTC	CATSRDPGRNEQYF
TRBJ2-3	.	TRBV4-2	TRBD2	TGTGCCAGCAGCCAGGGCCATAGCGGGAGGGTCACAGATACGCAGTATTTT	CASSQGHSGRVTDTQYF
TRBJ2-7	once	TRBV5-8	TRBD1	TGTGCCAGCAGCTGGGGACAGGGAATAAGCTCCTACGAGCAGTACTTC	CASSWGQGISSYEQYF
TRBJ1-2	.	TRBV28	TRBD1	TGTGCCAGCATTACAGGGGGCTACCCAACCAACTATGGCTACACCTTC	CASITGGYPTNYGYTF
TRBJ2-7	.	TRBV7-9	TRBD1	TGTGCCAGCAGCCCCCTCACAGGGGAGCCCCCCTACGAGCAGTACTTC	CASSPLTGEPPYEQYF
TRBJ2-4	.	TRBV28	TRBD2	TGTGCCAGCAGCCTAAGTATGGGGGCGCGAGGCGGGAGGGCCTCCAAAAACATTCAGTACTTC	CASSLSMGARGGRASKNIQYF
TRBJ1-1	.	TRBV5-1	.	TGCGCCAGCAGTTTGAACCCGGCAGACACTGAAGCTTTCTTT	CASSLNPADTEAFF
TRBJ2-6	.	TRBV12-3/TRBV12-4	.	TGTGCCAGCCGTCCAACGGGACTGACTGGGGCCAACGTCCTGACTTTC	CASRPTGLTGANVLTF
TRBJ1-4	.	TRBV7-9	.	TGTGCCAGCAGCTCCTTACGGGGCGGAGGTGAAAAACTGTTTTTT	CASSSLRGGGEKLFF
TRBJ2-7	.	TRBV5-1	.	TGCGCCAGCAGCTTGGCGACGACAGCCCCCTACGAGCAGTACTTC	CASSLATTAPYEQYF
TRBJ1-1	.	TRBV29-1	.	TGCAGCGGTCAGAACACTGAAGCTTTCTTT	CSGQNTEAFF
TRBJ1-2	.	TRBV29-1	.	TGCAGCGTTGGTCCCCAGGGCTATGGCTACACCTTC	CSVGPQGYGYTF
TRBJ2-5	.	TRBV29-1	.	TGCAGCTTTAATACAGCGAAGACCCAGTACTTC	CSFNTAKTQYF
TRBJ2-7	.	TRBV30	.	TGTGCCTGGAGGCTTCCGGGACACCCCTACGAGCAGTACTTC	CAWRLPGHPYEQYF
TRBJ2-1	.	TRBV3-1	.	TGTGCCAGCAGCAACCCGGGAGATGAGCAGTTCTTC	CASSNPGDEQFF
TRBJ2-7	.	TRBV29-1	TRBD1	TGCAGCGTGGGACAGGACATCTACGAGCAGTACTTC	CSVGQDIYEQYF